Below are 27 T cell receptor beta chains sequenced from a single sample in a study of OX40 agonist ivuxolimab in advanced cancers. Library prep was done by the immunoSEQ multiplex PCR assay. TCRdb holds this immuneACCESS table with in-frame rearrangements only. Some clones are missing; in checked studies, unresolved V genes explain under half, and the rest has no known cause. The sample profile shows tens of thousands of clones; around 85% of them were found once. Around 20% of the sample comes from the top ten. The sample here was CD4+ or CD8+ T cells sorted from blood, taken in a trial of the OX40 agonist ivuxolimab. The receptors shown here come from an adult with an advanced solid tumor such as melanoma, head and neck, liver or kidney cancer.

This chain's CDR3 is CASSYLWGGGDTQYF. CDR3 nucleotide sequence: TGTGCCAGCAGCTATCTATGGGGGGGCGGAGATACGCAGTATTTT. This rearrangement joins TRBV7-2 to TRBJ2-3; tentatively, D is TRBD2 (7 bases). Germline V gene lookup returns CDR1 SGHTA and CDR2 FQGNSA. The V and J ends lost 4 bases and 5 bases respectively, with 16 bases between them. This CDR3 has 15 residues.

The chain carries TRBV6-6 and TRBJ2-5; no clear D. V lost 1 base and J 3 bases, leaving 6 bases between the germline ends. Germline V gene sequence: CDR1 MNHNY, CDR2 SVGAGI (reference sequence). The CDR3 spans 13 residues. The CDR3 sequence is CASSYYNEETQYF. The CDR3 bases are TGTGCCAGCAGTTACTACAATGAAGAGACCCAGTACTTC.

The V and J genes are TRBV9 and TRBJ1-2; D not resolved. The ends were cut back, 3 bases at V and 0 bases at J, with 15 bases in the middle. The CDR3 totals 16 residues. The germline V gene encodes CDR1 SGDLS and CDR2 YYNGEE. Here the CDR3 reads CASSDPPDGANYGYTF. CDR3 bases: TGTGCCAGCAGCGATCCTCCGGACGGAGCTAACTATGGCTACACCTTC.

The chain employs TRBV5-6 and TRBJ1-1, with unresolved D. Germline CDR1 is SGHDT and CDR2 is YYEEEE. Trimming removed 1 base from V and 2 bases from J, with 6 bases in between. The CDR3 has 13 amino acids. The CDR3 sequence: CASSLTVNTEAFF. As DNA, the CDR3 is TGTGCCAGCAGCTTGACAGTTAACACTGAAGCTTTCTTT.

This clone was seen a single time. This sequence joins TRBV4-2 and TRBJ2-2; no firm D call. Germline CDR1 reads LGHNA; CDR2 reads YNFKEQ. V was clipped by 3 bases and J by 6 bases, with 14 bases between them. CDR3 length equals 15 residues. The CDR3, as DNA: TGTGCCAGCAGCCATGCTCCAGCAGGAGCCGGGGAGCTGTTTTTT. Protein: CASSHAPAGAGELFF.

This clone was seen once. The chain joins TRBV6-5 to TRBJ1-2, with D maybe TRBD1 (5 bases). The ends were cut back, 4 bases at V and 5 bases at J, with 14 bases in the middle. Germline V CDR1 and CDR2: MNHEY, SVGAGI. The CDR3 is 14 amino acids. The CDR3 nucleotides are TGTGCCAGCAGTTTTTCCGGGACGGATTATGGCTACACCTTC. Amino acids: CASSFSGTDYGYTF.

The rearrangement joins TRBV9 to TRBJ2-1; weak D call: TRBD1 (5 bases). The CDR3 length is 19 residues. From germline, CDR1 is SGDLS and CDR2 YYNGEE. Trimming removed 3 bases from V and 0 bases from J, with 22 bases in between. The CDR3 DNA reads TGTGCCAGCAGCGCCCCTAGGAACCCAGGGCAGAGCTCCTACAATGAGCAGTTCTTC. This codes for CASSAPRNPGQSSYNEQFF.

Comment on this clone: Other DNA variants within this sample encode the same CDR3. The V call is TRBV19, the J call TRBJ1-5; maybe TRBD1 (6 bases). The CDR3 has 14 residues. Germline assignment: CDR1 LNHDA and CDR2 SQIVND (reference sequence). The ends were cut back, 3 bases at V and 7 bases at J, with 13 bases in the middle. CDR3 protein: CASSIWSGDQPQHF. The CDR3, as DNA: TGTGCCAGTAGTATTTGGTCAGGGGACCAGCCCCAGCATTTT.

Regarding this clone: The germline gene is not matched at one end of the junction; a read error may be the cause. The chain links TRBV4-1 to TRBJ1-6, with D unclear. Looked up from germline, CDR1 is MGHRA and CDR2 is YSYEKL. This CDR3 has 12 residues. The CDR3, as DNA: TGTGCCAGCAGCCAAGACTCCTCACCCCTCCACTTT. Residues: CASSQDSSPLHF.

This rearrangement joins TRBV9 to TRBJ2-3; 9 bases agree with TRBD1. The CDR3 has 17 amino acids. Germline lookup yields CDR1 SGDLS and CDR2 YYNGEE. J was trimmed by 4 bases and V by 3 bases; bases with no gene match: 12. The CDR3 here is CASSARLGTGLADTQYF. CDR3 in DNA: TGTGCCAGCAGCGCCCGATTGGGGACAGGGTTGGCAGATACGCAGTATTTT.

This clone was seen more than once but under ten times. The J gene is TRBJ2-7, the V gene TRBV5-6; 8 nucleotides align to TRBD1. After removal of 7 bases from V and 2 bases from J, the junction contained 11 bases not matched to a gene. The CDR3 is 15 residues long. In germline, CDR1 is SGHDT, CDR2 YYEEEE. DNA of the CDR3: TGTGCCAGCCACTTCAGGACAGGGAGTCCCTACGAGCAGTACGTC. Translated: CASHFRTGSPYEQYV.

This rearrangement joins TRBV11-3 to TRBJ2-3, with 8 bases matching TRBD1. V lost 5 bases and J lost 2; bases outside the gene matches: 3. Germline V gene data show CDR1 as SGHNT and CDR2 as YENEEA. The CDR3 consists of 14 residues. CDR3 sequence: CASSGQGATDTQYF. The CDR3 region has the DNA TGTGCCAGCAGCGGGCAGGGGGCCACAGATACGCAGTATTTT.

J is TRBJ2-7 and V is TRBV7-8; D remains ambiguous. Germline assignment: CDR1 SGHVS and CDR2 FQNEAQ. The CDR3 sequence is 13 residues long. Trimming shortened V by 1 base and J by 0 bases, and 4 bases separated the two germline ends. The CDR3 coding sequence is TGTGCCAGCAGCTTAGTCAGCTCCTACGAGCAGTACGTC. Translated, it gives CASSLVSSYEQYV.

The V call is TRBV6-5, the J call TRBJ1-1, with D maybe TRBD1 (6 bases). Germline CDR1 MNHEY, CDR2 SVGAGI. The CDR3 is 13 residues long. V shed 7 bases and J shed 5 bases, with 14 bases lying between them. The CDR3: CASTPQGRTEAFF. The CDR3 DNA reads as TGTGCCAGCACCCCACAGGGACGGACTGAAGCTTTCTTT.

CDR3 in amino acids: CASSLRTYRGRGYTF. CDR3 coding DNA: TGTGCCAGCAGTTTACGCACGTACAGGGGGCGAGGCTACACCTTC. The V call is TRBV28, the J call TRBJ1-2; 9 bases match TRBD1. The CDR3 totals 15 residues. The J segment lost 8 bases and the V segment lost 2 bases, leaving 9 bases of the junction unmatched. The V gene's germline CDR1 is MDHEN and CDR2 SYDVKM.

The genes are TRBV5-1 and TRBJ1-2; unclear D gene. The CDR3 loop spans 17 amino acids. The V and J ends lost 0 bases and 2 bases respectively, with 17 bases between them. Looked up from germline, CDR1 is SGHRS and CDR2 is YFSETQ. The CDR3 DNA follows: TGCGCCAGCAGCTTGGGGCGAGGGCCGGCGGGAAACTATGGCTACACCTTC. Amino acids: CASSLGRGPAGNYGYTF.

This rearrangement joins TRBV10-3 to TRBJ2-1; D perhaps matches TRBD1 (5 bases). V shed 11 bases and J shed 5 bases, with 13 bases lying between them. The germline CDR1 and CDR2 sequences are ENHRY and SYGVKD. This CDR3 region has 12 residues. The CDR3, as DNA: TGTGCCGTCGCTGACAGACACAATGAGCAGTTCTTC. It encodes CAVADRHNEQFF.

On this clone: This specimen includes other DNA sequences encoding the same CDR3. V and J are TRBV11-3 and TRBJ2-7; the match to TRBD2 covers 7 bases. Germline V gene lookup returns CDR1 SGHNT and CDR2 YENEEA. The J segment lost 3 bases and the V segment lost 8 bases, leaving 4 bases of the junction unmatched. The CDR3 has 12 amino acids. The DNA for the CDR3 is TGTGCCAGCTCTCCGGGGGGCTACGAGCAGTACTTC. This translates into CASSPGGYEQYF.

The V call is TRBV10-3, the J call TRBJ2-5; 9 nucleotides match TRBD2. CDR3 size: 16 residues. The germline V gene encodes CDR1 ENHRY and CDR2 SYGVKD. V shed 4 bases and J 1 base; nucleotides not matched to a gene: 7. The CDR3 here is CAISGAERGAQETQYF. The CDR3 DNA sequence: TGTGCCATCAGTGGGGCGGAGCGGGGGGCCCAAGAGACCCAGTACTTC.

The chain couples TRBV15 to TRBJ2-1; the match to TRBD2 covers 10 bases. From germline, CDR1 is LNHNV and CDR2 YYDKDF (reference sequence). There are 13 residues in the CDR3. V was clipped by 7 bases and J by 8 bases; unmatched bases: 5. CDR3 sequence (DNA): TGTGCCACCATCCCGAGCGGGGGGGATGAGCAGTTCTTC. Its translation is CATIPSGGDEQFF.

V gene TRBV10-3 combines with J gene TRBJ1-1, with TRBD1 matching 9 bases. Trimming cost V 2 bases and J 0 bases; bases outside gene matches: 4. CDR3 length: 16 residues. CDR1 is ENHRY and CDR2 is SYGVKD in the germline V gene. This chain's CDR3 is CAISEPGTGLNTEAFF. The CDR3 DNA is TGTGCCATCAGTGAGCCAGGGACAGGGCTGAACACTGAAGCTTTCTTT.

The V and J genes are TRBV27 and TRBJ2-7; D is undetermined. Germline V lookup: CDR1 MNHEY, CDR2 SMNVEV (reference sequence). CDR3 length: 12 residues. Deletions cut 3 bases from V and 3 bases from J, with 6 bases between. CDR3: CASSFNGYEQYF. The CDR3 DNA is TGTGCCAGCAGTTTCAACGGCTACGAGCAGTACTTC.

This clone was observed a handful of times. The V call is TRBV14, the J call TRBJ1-6; D is ambiguous. Trimming shortened V by 0 bases and J by 8 bases, and 11 bases separated the two germline ends. CDR1 is SGHDN, CDR2 FVKESK, per germline. The CDR3 length is 15 residues. DNA of the CDR3: TGTGCCAGCAGCCAAGAAATGGGCTTGGATTCACCCCTCCACTTT. Amino acids: CASSQEMGLDSPLHF.

The chain is built from TRBV9 and TRBJ1-2, with 7 bases that match TRBD1. V dropped 4 bases and J dropped 3; count of bases not matched to a gene: 12. This CDR3 region has 16 residues. Germline V gene lookup returns CDR1 SGDLS and CDR2 YYNGEE. This CDR3 reads CASSPSGQASYYGYTF. The CDR3 DNA sequence: TGTGCCAGCAGCCCCTCCGGACAGGCCTCGTACTATGGCTACACCTTC.

This chain joins TRBV19 and TRBJ1-2; D remains unclear. The CDR3 totals 15 residues. The germline V gene encodes CDR1 LNHDA and CDR2 SQIVND (reference sequence). V was pared by 4 bases and J by 4 bases, with 16 bases between. In DNA form, the CDR3 reads TGTGCCAGTAGTAATCCCCTCCTGGGGAGCTATGGCTACACCTTC. Its translation: CASSNPLLGSYGYTF.

This chain connects TRBV13 to TRBJ2-7; 10 bases line up with TRBD1. V gave up 3 bases and J gave up 4 bases; unmatched junction bases: 9. CDR3 length equals 16 residues. Per germline, CDR1 PRHDT and CDR2 FYEKMQ (reference sequence). CDR3 region: CASSLGTGVFRYEQYV. The CDR3 nucleotides read TGTGCCAGCAGCTTGGGGACAGGGGTCTTCAGGTACGAGCAGTACGTC.

CDR3 amino acids: CASGPLPGQDRSNYGYTF. CDR3 nucleotide sequence: TGTGCTAGTGGTCCCCTCCCGGGACAGGACCGTTCTAACTATGGCTACACCTTC. This chain joins TRBV12-5 and TRBJ1-2; 8 bases are a match to TRBD1. The CDR3 spans 18 residues. Trimming at V came to 5 bases and at J to 0 bases, leaving 14 bases not matched to a gene. CDR1 and CDR2 from the germline V gene are LGHNT and FRNRAP.